The entry below describes one T cell receptor (beta chain). Terminally differentiated effector memory CD45RA+ cells were excluded by CCR7 positive selection of CD45RO-negative cells. The source of the sample is a study of shared clonotypes between healthy human individuals. Data came from immunoSEQ multiplex PCR; TCRdb stores just in-frame clones and leaves some out. The sample includes some 1,900,000 clones, just under 95% seen only once; the top ten take 1.2%. The sequenced sample consisted of naive CD8+ T cells sorted from blood. The receptor's source is a young man in good health.

CDR3 amino acids: CASSPRSSPYEQYF. CDR3 DNA: TGTGCCAGTAGTCCACGATCTAGCCCCTACGAGCAGTACTTC. The rearrangement joins TRBV19 to TRBJ2-7, with D perhaps TRBD2 (5 bases). The V end was cut by 5 bases, the J end by 2 bases, with 13 bases between. The CDR3 covers 14 residues. Germline lookup yields CDR1 LNHDA and CDR2 SQIVND (reference sequence).